The 17 T cell receptor beta chains in this list originate from one sample, sequenced in a study of neoadjuvant anti-PD-1 for oral cavity cancer. Time point indicated: after neoadjuvant nivolumab, at surgical resection. Here immunoSEQ multiplex PCR was the method, and the copy in TCRdb shows in-frame clones only, minus some. This sample yields roughly 15,000 clones, of which roughly 74% are seen a single time; less than 3.5% belongs to the top ten. Here the sequenced sample was PBMCs, taken after nivolumab (anti-PD-1) treatment. The source of these receptors is a person aged 40 to 85 with oral cavity squamous cell carcinoma.

V gene TRBV6-5 combines with J gene TRBJ2-7; 9 bases match TRBD1. CDR3 length: 15 amino acids. The germline CDR1 and CDR2 sequences are MNHEY and SVGAGI. Losses at the gene ends were 4 bases for V and 5 bases for J; bases not matched to a gene: 9. DNA for the CDR3: TGTGCCAGCAGTTCTTCCGGGACAGGGAGGAACGAGCAGTACTTC. Protein: CASSSSGTGRNEQYF.

This rearrangement joins TRBV28 to TRBJ2-3; D possibly corresponds to TRBD1 (5 bases). Germline assignment: CDR1 MDHEN and CDR2 SYDVKM. This CDR3 comprises 13 residues. With 6 bases removed from V and 3 bases from J, the gap between germline ends came to 10 bases. CDR3 nucleotide sequence: TGTGCCAGCAGGGGGCTTTGGACAGATACGCAGTATTTT. It specifies CASRGLWTDTQYF.

V gene TRBV20-1 combines with J gene TRBJ2-3, with D unresolved. The CDR3 extends over 11 amino acids. CDR1 is DFQATT, CDR2 SNEGSKA, per germline (reference sequence). Trimming cost V 1 base and J 14 bases, with 13 bases left between them. The CDR3 spells CSARVTITRYF. DNA for the CDR3: TGCAGTGCTAGAGTAACGATCACCCGGTATTTT.

The genes are TRBV19 and TRBJ2-7; maybe TRBD1 (6 bases). Per germline, CDR1 LNHDA and CDR2 SQIVND (reference sequence). The CDR3 extends over 14 amino acids. The V end was cut by 6 bases, the J end by 6 bases, with 18 bases between. CDR3 nucleotides: TGTGCCAGTAGCCCAGGACAGACACGTGGCGAGCAGTACTTC. Translated, it gives CASSPGQTRGEQYF.

V is TRBV11-2 and J is TRBJ2-2, with a possible D match to TRBD1 (5 bases). V was cut by 2 bases and J by 7 bases, with 14 bases left in between. The CDR3 has 15 residues. Germline V gene data show CDR1 as SGHAT and CDR2 as FQNNGV. CDR3 sequence (DNA): TGTGCCAGCAGCTTAAGGACGCAGGGCAACGGGGAGCTGTTTTTT. Its translation is CASSLRTQGNGELFF. The whole variable domain, filled in from reference TRBV11-2 and TRBJ2-2, reads EAGVAQSPRYKIIEKRQSVAFWCNPISGHATLYWYQQILGQGPKLLIQFQNNGVVDDSQLPKDRFSAERLKGVDSTLKIQPAKLEDSAVYLCASSLRTQGNGELFFGEGSRLTVL.

This chain links TRBV20-1 with TRBJ2-7; D unclear. V shed 0 bases and J shed 3 bases, with 3 bases lying between them. CDR1 and CDR2 from the germline V gene are DFQATT and SNEGSKA (reference sequence). The length of the CDR3 is 11 residues. CDR3 sequence reads: CSARESYEQYF. The DNA of the CDR3 is TGCAGTGCTAGAGAGAGCTACGAGCAGTACTTC.

This clone was picked up a small number of times. V usage is TRBV28 and J usage is TRBJ1-2, with D uncertain. The germline gives CDR1 MDHEN, CDR2 SYDVKM. The CDR3 runs 13 residues. Trimming removed 5 bases at V and 8 bases at J, with 15 bases between. CDR3 nucleotides: TGTGCCAGCAGTCGACTGAACAGTTGGGGCTACACCTTC. Its translation: CASSRLNSWGYTF.

This chain uses TRBV30 with TRBJ2-4; D is unresolved. This CDR3 is built from 13 residues. Germline V gives CDR1 GTSNPN, CDR2 SVGIG (reference sequence). The ends were cut back, 4 bases at V and 4 bases at J, with 11 bases in the middle. CDR3 in DNA: TGTGCCTGGACTTCGAACATTAAAAACATTCAGTACTTC. Residues: CAWTSNIKNIQYF.

The CDR3 loop is CASTATLGSYEQYF. The DNA for the CDR3 is TGTGCCAGCACCGCGACACTGGGGTCCTACGAGCAGTACTTC. The V call is TRBV11-2, the J call TRBJ2-7, with no clear D. The CDR3 is 14 residues long. Germline V lookup: CDR1 SGHAT, CDR2 FQNNGV. V lost 7 bases and J 1 base, leaving 14 bases between the germline ends.

The chain recombines TRBV15 with TRBJ2-6, with D possibly matching TRBD1 (6 bases). CDR3 length: 16 residues. Germline-derived CDR1 and CDR2 are LNHNV and YYDKDF (reference sequence). Trimming took 4 bases from V and 2 from J, leaving 12 bases between them. Here the CDR3 DNA reads TGTGCCACCAGCACCACTCCAGGGGCTGGGGCCAACGTCCTGACTTTC. Protein sequence: CATSTTPGAGANVLTF.

The rearrangement uses TRBV29-1 and TRBJ2-7; TRBD1 or TRBD2 may be the D gene (6 bases each). Between the trimmed V and J ends, which lost 7 bases and 2 bases, there was a span of 21 bases. The CDR3 is 15 amino acids. The germline CDR1 and CDR2 sequences are SQVTM and ANQGSEA. The CDR3 sequence: CSATLPAGHTYEQYF. The CDR3 DNA follows: TGCAGCGCCACCCTCCCTGCGGGACATACCTACGAGCAGTACTTC.

The chain links TRBV19 to TRBJ1-4; 9 nucleotides align to TRBD1. The CDR3 runs to 14 residues. The V and J ends lost 6 bases and 8 bases, in that order; junction bases with no gene match: 7. Germline-derived CDR1 and CDR2 are LNHDA and SQIVND (reference sequence). CDR3 DNA sequence: TGTGCCAGTAGCCCAACAGGGGGCGCGGAAAAACTGTTTTTT. Translated, it gives CASSPTGGAEKLFF.

V gene TRBV30 combines with J gene TRBJ2-5, with 7 bases lining up with TRBD1. CDR1 is GTSNPN and CDR2 is SVGIG in the germline V gene (reference sequence). V lost 2 bases and J lost 5; bases outside the gene matches: 11. The CDR3 spans 15 residues. CDR3 DNA sequence: TGTGCCTGGAGTCCCGGGACAGTGGATTCTGAGACCCAGTACTTC. Translated, it gives CAWSPGTVDSETQYF.

The chain combines TRBV5-4 with TRBJ2-1, with 9 positions matching TRBD1. This CDR3 contains 14 residues. Germline trimming cut 4 bases from V and 8 bases from J; bases unmatched to any gene: 7. The germline V gene has CDR1 SGHNT and CDR2 YYREEE (reference sequence). The CDR3, as DNA: TGTGCCAGCAGCCCGAGACAGGGGGGGCATGAGCAGTTCTTC. It codes for CASSPRQGGHEQFF.

The chain joins TRBV29-1 to TRBJ2-3, with D possibly matching TRBD2 (5 bases). Germline CDR1 SQVTM, CDR2 ANQGSEA. The CDR3 length is 15 residues. Trimming left V 3 bases short and J 0 bases short, with 13 bases between. CDR3 in DNA: TGCAGCGTTGAGAGAGAGGGAAGGAGCACAGATACGCAGTATTTT. Translation gives CSVEREGRSTDTQYF.

V usage is TRBV7-6 and J usage is TRBJ2-2; D possibly matches TRBD1 or TRBD2 (5 bases each). V dropped 0 bases and J dropped 4 bases, with 12 bases sitting between them. CDR1 and CDR2 (germline): SGHVS, FNYEAQ. CDR3 size: 16 residues. The CDR3 DNA follows: TGTGCCAGCAGCTTAGCGGGACCCGGAGGCACCGGGGAGCTGTTTTTT. Translated: CASSLAGPGGTGELFF.

The V gene is TRBV6-5, the J gene TRBJ2-7; no definite D call. Germline-derived CDR1 and CDR2 are MNHEY and SVGAGI. Trimming left V 6 bases short and J 4 bases short, with 13 bases between. The CDR3 runs 13 residues. The CDR3 here is CASSLLLGYEQYF. The CDR3, as DNA: TGTGCCAGCAGCCTCCTTCTAGGTTACGAGCAGTACTTC.